This passage covers 18 T cell receptor beta chains from one sample sequenced in a study of OX40 agonist ivuxolimab in advanced cancers. This table comes from immunoSEQ multiplex PCR, and its TCRdb copy is limited to in-frame clones, with some not included. The repertoire holds tens of thousands of clones, around 86% seen once, with around 2.7% in the top ten. The sequences come from CD4+ or CD8+ T cells sorted from blood, collected in a trial of the OX40 agonist ivuxolimab. The source of these receptors is an adult with an advanced solid tumor such as melanoma, head and neck, liver or kidney cancer.

This chain uses TRBV10-3 with TRBJ2-5, with 9 bases lining up with TRBD1. Germline V CDR1 and CDR2: ENHRY, SYGVKD. V dropped 6 bases and J dropped 4; count of bases not matched to a gene: 3. The CDR3 covers 13 residues. Here the CDR3 reads CAIRRQGGETQYF. Written as DNA, the CDR3 is TGTGCCATCAGGAGACAGGGGGGAGAGACCCAGTACTTC.

The J gene is TRBJ2-5, the V gene TRBV5-1; no clear D gene. CDR1 and CDR2 from the germline V gene are SGHRS and YFSETQ. The CDR3 sequence is 14 residues long. With 4 bases removed from V and 3 bases from J, the gap between germline ends came to 13 bases. For the CDR3, the DNA is TGCGCCAGCAGCCTCTTTAGTAGAGAAGAGACCCAGTACTTC. Its translation is CASSLFSREETQYF. The whole variable domain, remainder taken from reference TRBV5-1 and TRBJ2-5, is KAGVTQTPRYLIKTRGQQVTLSCSPISGHRSVSWYQQTPGQGLQFLFEYFSETQRNKGNFPGRFSGRQFSNSRSEMNVSTLELGDSALYLCASSLFSREETQYFGPGTRLLVL.

The V and J genes are TRBV19 and TRBJ2-5; TRBD2 aligns across 9 bases. The germline V gene encodes CDR1 LNHDA and CDR2 SQIVND (reference sequence). Losses at the gene ends were 3 bases for V and 5 bases for J; bases not matched to a gene: 13. The CDR3 has 17 amino acids. The CDR3 bases are TGTGCCAGTAGTATTGACGGCGCTAGCGGGGATTCCGAGACCCAGTACTTC. This encodes CASSIDGASGDSETQYF.

The CDR3, as DNA: TGTGCCAGCTCACCAGCCTTGGGACAGGGTTCCTACGAGCAGTACTTC. This translates into CASSPALGQGSYEQYF. V is TRBV18 and J is TRBJ2-7; 9 bases fit TRBD1. CDR3 length: 16 amino acids. V was pared by 2 bases and J by 1 base, with 6 bases of the junction left unmatched. CDR1 is KGHSH, CDR2 LQKENI, per germline.

For the CDR3, the DNA is TGCGCCAGCAGCTTGGAACCGTCGGCAGGAGGTGGCTACACCTTC. Its translation: CASSLEPSAGGGYTF. The V and J genes are TRBV5-1 and TRBJ1-2, with D unclear. Between the trimmed V and J ends, which lost 0 bases and 7 bases, there was a span of 16 bases. Germline V lookup: CDR1 SGHRS, CDR2 YFSETQ. The CDR3 spans 15 residues.

This clone was found once. The chain joins TRBV19 to TRBJ1-1, with D unresolved. This CDR3 has 13 amino acids. Trimming shortened V by 1 base and J by 1 base, and 4 bases separated the two germline ends. Germline V CDR1 and CDR2: LNHDA, SQIVND (reference sequence). The DNA for the CDR3 is TGTGCCAGTAGTATAGGGTCGAACACTGAAGCTTTCTTT. Its protein product is CASSIGSNTEAFF.

The chain uses TRBV7-3 and TRBJ2-1; 11 positions agree with TRBD2. The V and J ends lost 5 bases and 4 bases, in that order; junction bases with no gene match: 4. The V gene's germline CDR1 is SGHTA and CDR2 FQGTGA. This CDR3 contains 15 residues. In DNA, the CDR3 is TGTGCCAGCAGCCCACTAGCGGGGGCGTACAATGAGCAGTTCTTC. Translating it yields CASSPLAGAYNEQFF.

This clone appeared a few times. The chain links TRBV6-1 to TRBJ1-5, with D uncertain. Germline V CDR1 and CDR2: MNHNS, SASEGT. Trimming shortened V by 6 bases and J by 4 bases, and 10 bases separated the two germline ends. The CDR3 covers 13 residues. CDR3 sequence reads: CASRAILNQPQHF. CDR3 in DNA: TGTGCCAGCAGGGCGATACTAAATCAGCCCCAGCATTTT.

This clone appeared a few times. The V and J genes are TRBV4-2 and TRBJ1-2; the D is unclear. V was clipped by 1 base and J by 1 base, with 13 bases between them. This CDR3 has 16 residues. Germline V CDR1 and CDR2: LGHNA, YNFKEQ. The CDR3 protein is CASSQGSRQNNYGYTF. CDR3 DNA: TGTGCCAGCAGCCAAGGGTCAAGGCAAAATAACTATGGCTACACCTTC.

The chain links TRBV27 to TRBJ2-1, with 7 bases that match TRBD1. V was pared by 5 bases and J by 5 bases, with 6 bases of the junction left unmatched. This CDR3 has 14 amino acids. From germline, CDR1 is MNHEY and CDR2 SMNVEV (reference sequence). CDR3 loop: CASSPRQGNNEQFF. Written as DNA, the CDR3 is TGTGCCAGCAGTCCCCGACAGGGAAACAATGAGCAGTTCTTC.

This chain links TRBV27 with TRBJ2-6; D is uncertain. The CDR3 length is 13 residues. The V end was cut by 2 bases, the J end by 3 bases, with 2 bases between. Germline lookup yields CDR1 MNHEY and CDR2 SMNVEV (reference sequence). Here the CDR3 reads CASSLNGANVLTF. CDR3 DNA sequence: TGTGCCAGCAGTTTAAATGGGGCCAACGTCCTGACTTTC.

This rearrangement joins TRBV9 to TRBJ1-1; no definite D call. The CDR3 is made up of 13 amino acids. CDR1 SGDLS and CDR2 YYNGEE come from the germline V gene. V dropped 3 bases and J dropped 1 base, with 7 bases sitting between them. The CDR3 protein is CASSDNPNTEAFF. The CDR3 region has the DNA TGTGCCAGCAGCGATAACCCGAACACTGAAGCTTTCTTT.

The rearrangement joins TRBV5-1 to TRBJ2-3; TRBD2 aligns across 7 bases. The J segment lost 1 base and the V segment lost 6 bases, leaving 8 bases of the junction unmatched. This CDR3 has 15 amino acids. Per germline, CDR1 SGHRS and CDR2 YFSETQ. The CDR3 DNA reads TGCGCCAGCAACCCCGGCGGGGGAGGCACAGATACGCAGTATTTT. It codes for CASNPGGGGTDTQYF.

V is TRBV5-1 and J is TRBJ1-2; no definite D call. CDR3 length: 12 amino acids. V lost 6 bases to trimming and J lost 2 bases, with 8 bases between them. From germline, CDR1 is SGHRS and CDR2 YFSETQ. The CDR3 reads CASNGGNYGYTF. DNA for the CDR3: TGCGCCAGCAATGGAGGGAACTATGGCTACACCTTC.

This clone was seen just once. The J gene is TRBJ1-2, the V gene TRBV6-1, with D possibly being TRBD1 (5 bases). Trimming took 3 bases from V and 0 from J, leaving 5 bases between them. There are 13 residues in the CDR3. CDR1 MNHNS and CDR2 SASEGT come from the germline V gene. CDR3 sequence reads: CASSEGANYGYTF. CDR3 DNA: TGTGCCAGCAGTGAGGGGGCTAACTATGGCTACACCTTC.

The genes are TRBV29-1 and TRBJ2-1, with a tentative D call TRBD2 (5 bases). V gave up 7 bases and J gave up 0 bases, with 16 bases separating them. Germline CDR1 and CDR2: SQVTM and ANQGSEA. CDR3 length equals 15 residues. CDR3 sequence: CSGLGSEGSYNEQFF. For the CDR3, the DNA is TGCAGCGGCCTGGGATCCGAGGGCTCCTACAATGAGCAGTTCTTC.

The chain recombines TRBV19 with TRBJ1-2; D not certain. V lost 5 bases and J 2 bases, leaving 12 bases between the germline ends. The CDR3 has 14 residues. CDR1 is LNHDA and CDR2 is SQIVND in the germline V gene (reference sequence). CDR3 amino acids: CASSPQTANYGYTF. DNA of the CDR3: TGTGCCAGTAGTCCGCAGACCGCGAACTATGGCTACACCTTC. The variable domain in full, with the rest retrieved from reference TRBV19 and TRBJ1-2, is DGGITQSPKYLFRKEGQNVTLSCEQNLNHDAMYWYRQDPGQGLRLIYYSQIVNDFQKGDIAEGYSVSREKKESFPLTVTSAQKNPTAFYLCASSPQTANYGYTFGSGTRLTVV.

The V and J genes are TRBV7-3 and TRBJ2-1, with 7 bases that match TRBD1. Germline CDR1 SGHTA, CDR2 FQGTGA. CDR3 length equals 15 residues. V lost 4 bases to trimming and J lost 1 base; unmatched junction nucleotides: 4. The CDR3 nucleotides read TGTGCCAGCAGCTCCCAGGGACAGTCCTACAATGAGCAGTTCTTC. The encoded protein is CASSSQGQSYNEQFF.